This TCR beta chain was observed in a study of metastatic and nonmetastatic thyroid tumors. Looking at the study overall: Repertoire comparison spanned blood and tumor or nodule tissue of malignant and benign thyroid patients.

General observations from the study: Reportedly, malignant thyroid tumors had significantly higher TCR beta diversity than benign nodules, in blood and tumor.

Original analysis: Differences in CDR3 between clinicopathological groups were drawn on to build a classifier intended to discriminate distant-metastatic papillary thyroid cancer patients. TCRdb ran MiXCR on the PCR reads. The V and J calls reflect TCRdb's pipeline rather than the authors' work. The sample contains over 8,500 clones, about a third of which appear only once. On this clone: Its antigen is unidentified.

No treatment of any kind had been given to any patient before thyroid surgery. The specimen sequenced was adjacent normal tissue. The TCR was taken from a female donor with papillary thyroid cancer or a benign thyroid nodule (not recorded which). Some clones in this sample may be carry-over from other donors' samples.

CDR3 region: CASSPRLTSSYEQYF. Written as DNA, the CDR3 is TGTGCCAGCAGTCCCCGACTAACGAGCTCCTACGAGCAGTACTTC. V is TRBV27 and J is TRBJ2-7; a weak D match, TRBD2 (5 bases). The germline V and J ends were trimmed by 5 bases and 0 bases, with 14 bases remaining between them. The CDR3 loop spans 15 amino acids. CDR1 and CDR2 (germline): MNHEY, SMNVEV (reference sequence).